The 5 T cell receptor beta chains presented below share a single source sample, sequenced in a study of T-cell reconstitution after alpha-beta-depleted transplantation in children. During its preparation, the TCRbeta library received unique molecular identifiers. TCRdb used MiXCR to reprocess the PCR reads, holding one entry per CDR3 protein. The table has approximately 500,000 distinct CDR3 sequences, 10% to 13% seen once. The specimen comprised PBMCs, sampled before TCRalphabeta/CD19-depleted stem cell transplant. These receptors originate from a child under 10 years old with inherited bone marrow failure, due to receive a stem cell transplant.

The CDR3 sequence is CASSLEEAGKYF. Written as DNA, the CDR3 is TGCGCCAGCAGCTTGGAAGAAGCGGGAAAGTATTTT. V gene TRBV5-1 combines with J gene TRBJ2-3; 7 bases map to TRBD2. V was clipped by 0 bases and J by 13 bases; unmatched bases: 5. The germline V gene encodes CDR1 SGHRS and CDR2 YFSETQ. CDR3 size: 12 residues.

This clonotype was picked up many times. CDR3 region: CASSLTSDTYNEQFF. The CDR3 DNA sequence: TGCGCCAGCAGCTTGACTAGCGATACCTACAATGAGCAGTTCTTC. This sequence joins TRBV5-1 and TRBJ2-1, with TRBD2 matching 7 bases. J lost 2 bases, V lost 1 base, and 3 bases had no gene match. This CDR3 spans 15 amino acids. The germline V gene has CDR1 SGHRS and CDR2 YFSETQ.

This clonotype was counted many times. The chain uses TRBV27 and TRBJ1-5, with D unclear. Germline V gene lookup returns CDR1 MNHEY and CDR2 SMNVEV (reference sequence). Trimming removed 5 bases from V and 0 bases from J, with 11 bases in between. This CDR3 contains 15 residues. CDR3 residues: CASSPLALSNQPQHF. As DNA, the CDR3 is TGTGCCAGCAGTCCTCTGGCCCTTAGCAATCAGCCCCAGCATTTT.

This clonotype has just a few counts. This rearrangement joins TRBV4-3 to TRBJ2-1; 12 bases fit TRBD2. Germline V lookup: CDR1 LGHNA, CDR2 YSLEER. The junction had 9 bases not matched to a gene; V was cut back by 1 base and J by 5 bases. This CDR3 contains 18 residues. The chain's CDR3 is CASSQGMPSGRADNEQFF. The CDR3 region has the DNA TGCGCCAGCAGCCAAGGGATGCCTAGCGGGAGGGCCGACAATGAGCAGTTCTTC.

This clonotype was observed many times. This rearrangement joins TRBV5-1 to TRBJ2-7, with 9 bases fitting TRBD2. This CDR3 has 15 amino acids. The germline V gene encodes CDR1 SGHRS and CDR2 YFSETQ. V trimming: 4 bases; J trimming: 7 bases; junction bases outside the gene matches: 12. In DNA form, the CDR3 reads TGCGCCAGCAGCCCATTAGCGGGAGCCGTGGGGGAGCAGTACTTC. Its protein product is CASSPLAGAVGEQYF.